This TCR beta chain was obtained from a study of glioma-infiltrating T cells after dendritic cell vaccination. As for the study in general: The vaccine used monocyte-derived dendritic cells pulsed overnight with autologous tumor lysate.

Germline values: CDR1 MGHDK, CDR2 SYGVNS. This CDR3 is built from 12 residues. Trimming took off 4 bases at V and 4 bases at J, with 8 bases between the two ends. Blood PBMC samples: pre-vaccination, two weeks post third vaccination, and at tumor progression. TCRB CDR3 was amplified from 2 ug genomic DNA or less. Assay used: immunoSEQ multiplex PCR; TCRdb lists only in-frame clones, some missing. The sample includes roughly 82,000 clones, around 90% of them seen just once. Material: blood, obtained before dendritic cell vaccination. The clonotype originates from a human donor with glioblastoma. The chain carries TRBV25-1 and TRBJ2-7; possible D gene TRBD1, 5 bases. This CDR3 reads CASSVTGYEQYF. The CDR3 DNA reads TGTGCCAGCAGTGTAACAGGTTACGAGCAGTACTTC.